The 13 T cell receptor beta chains in this list originate from one sample, sequenced in a study of T cells after somatic rescue of genetic block. The protocol was immunoSEQ multiplex PCR, while the TCRdb copy is restricted to in-frame clones and leaves out a portion. The sample has 100,000 to 120,000 clones; 80% to 95% are singletons. The source material was peripheral blood mononuclear cells (PBMCs). Receptor source: a young woman.

This sequence joins TRBV7-2 and TRBJ1-2; D unresolved. Germline CDR1 and CDR2: SGHTA and FQGNSA. Trimming shortened V by 7 bases and J by 4 bases, and 16 bases separated the two germline ends. The CDR3 is made up of 14 amino acids. The CDR3 DNA reads TGTGCCAGCAACTTTGGGGAGGACGGCTATGGCTACACCTTC. Amino acid sequence: CASNFGEDGYGYTF.

The chain couples TRBV18 to TRBJ2-1; TRBD1 matches 11 bases. From germline, CDR1 is KGHSH and CDR2 LQKENI. The CDR3 extends over 14 amino acids. The ends lost 3 bases at V and 6 bases at J; junction bases unmatched: 1. Written as DNA, the CDR3 is TGTGCCAGCTCACCCGGGACAGGGGGCAATGAGCAGTTCTTC. Translating gives CASSPGTGGNEQFF.

The CDR3 here is CASSLDPGLAVKQYF. The CDR3 DNA is TGTGCCAGCAGCTTAGACCCGGGACTAGCAGTAAAGCAGTACTTC. The rearrangement uses TRBV7-9 and TRBJ2-7, with 9 bases aligning to TRBD2. The junction had 9 bases not matched to a gene; V was cut back by 1 base and J by 8 bases. The V gene's germline CDR1 is SEHNR and CDR2 FQNEAQ (reference sequence). This CDR3 spans 15 amino acids. Combining the CDR3 with reference TRBV7-9 and TRBJ2-7 gives the whole variable domain DTGVSQNPRHKITKRGQNVTFRCDPISEHNRLYWYRQTLGQGPEFLTYFQNEAQLEKSRLLSDRFSAERPKGSFSTLEIQRTEQGDSAMYLCASSLDPGLAVKQYFGPGTRLTVT.

CDR3 loop: CASSITGAPEAFF. The CDR3 DNA reads TGTGCCAGTAGTATTACAGGGGCCCCTGAAGCTTTCTTT. The gene calls are TRBV19 and TRBJ1-1, with 7 bases identical to TRBD1. Trimming removed 3 bases from V and 6 bases from J; junction bases left unmatched: 4. The germline V gene encodes CDR1 LNHDA and CDR2 SQIVND (reference sequence). The CDR3 extends over 13 amino acids.

The chain links TRBV7-2 to TRBJ2-5; D remains ambiguous. V shed 0 bases and J shed 7 bases, with 12 bases lying between them. There are 14 residues in the CDR3. Per germline, CDR1 SGHTA and CDR2 FQGNSA. CDR3 nucleotide sequence: TGTGCCAGCAGCTTAGCAAGGTTTGATGGGACCCAGTACTTC. Translation gives CASSLARFDGTQYF.

The CDR3 spells CASTDRLGGFTEAFF. CDR3 sequence (DNA): TGTGCCAGCACGGACCGTTTGGGGGGCTTTACTGAAGCTTTCTTT. The chain carries TRBV19 and TRBJ1-1; weak D call: TRBD1 (6 bases). CDR1 and CDR2 from the germline V gene are LNHDA and SQIVND (reference sequence). This CDR3 has 15 amino acids. Deletions cut 9 bases from V and 5 bases from J, with 22 bases between. Full variable domain (outside the CDR3, taken from reference TRBV19 and TRBJ1-1): DGGITQSPKYLFRKEGQNVTLSCEQNLNHDAMYWYRQDPGQGLRLIYYSQIVNDFQKGDIAEGYSVSREKKESFPLTVTSAQKNPTAFYLCASTDRLGGFTEAFFGQGTRLTVV.

This sequence joins TRBV28 and TRBJ1-1; a possible D gene is TRBD1 (6 bases). Germline V gene data show CDR1 as MDHEN and CDR2 as SYDVKM. The germline V and J ends were trimmed by 4 bases and 9 bases, with 21 bases remaining between them. There are 15 residues in the CDR3. The CDR3 reads CASSSAQGRGAQAFF. The CDR3 coding sequence is TGTGCCAGCAGTTCCGCGCAGGGGAGAGGGGCCCAAGCTTTCTTT. Drawing the rest from reference TRBV28 and TRBJ1-1, the complete variable domain is DVKVTQSSRYLVKRTGEKVFLECVQDMDHENMFWYRQDPGLGLRLIYFSYDVKMKEKGDIPEGYSVSREKKERFSLILESASTNQTSMYLCASSSAQGRGAQAFFGQGTRLTVV.

The chain links TRBV28 to TRBJ1-6; D not certain. The germline V and J ends were trimmed by 3 bases and 6 bases, with 12 bases remaining between them. The CDR3 spans 15 residues. CDR1 is MDHEN and CDR2 is SYDVKM in the germline V gene. The CDR3, as DNA: TGTGCCAGCAGTTTGAACGCGCTTCTTAATTCACCCCTCCACTTT. The encoded protein is CASSLNALLNSPLHF.

The rearrangement links TRBV30 to TRBJ2-3, with TRBD2 as a possible D gene (6 bases). Trimming left V 2 bases short and J 0 bases short, with 12 bases between. The CDR3 loop spans 15 amino acids. The germline CDR1 and CDR2 sequences are GTSNPN and SVGIG (reference sequence). The CDR3 region has the DNA TGTGCCTGGAGTCCCGGACTATCTAGCACAGATACGCAGTATTTT. This sequence encodes CAWSPGLSSTDTQYF.

The genes are TRBV2 and TRBJ2-2; TRBD2 might be the D (6 bases). The germline CDR1 and CDR2 sequences are SNHLY and FYNNEI. Trimming removed 1 base from V and 3 bases from J, with 9 bases in between. CDR3 length: 15 amino acids. CDR3 bases: TGTGCCAGCAGTGAAGGCCTAGCGTACACCGGGGAGCTGTTTTTT. This sequence encodes CASSEGLAYTGELFF.

The J gene is TRBJ2-1, the V gene TRBV4-1; no definite D call. The germline V gene encodes CDR1 MGHRA and CDR2 YSYEKL. Trimming pared 0 bases from V and 0 bases from J, leaving 9 bases between. The length of the CDR3 is 16 residues. The chain's CDR3 is CASSQDNHPSYNEQFF. The CDR3 DNA follows: TGCGCCAGCAGCCAAGATAACCACCCCTCCTACAATGAGCAGTTCTTC.

This sequence joins TRBV2 and TRBJ1-2; D uncertain. The CDR3 has 10 amino acids. Trimming pared 6 bases from V and 3 bases from J, leaving 2 bases between. The V gene's germline CDR1 is SNHLY and CDR2 FYNNEI. The CDR3 protein is CASRDYGYTF. DNA of the CDR3: TGTGCCAGCAGGGACTATGGCTACACCTTC.

The J gene is TRBJ1-1, the V gene TRBV15; 7 bases agree with TRBD1. V trimming: 6 bases; J trimming: 1 base; junction bases outside the gene matches: 2. Germline V gene data show CDR1 as LNHNV and CDR2 as YYDKDF (reference sequence). This CDR3 comprises 13 residues. The CDR3 DNA reads TGTGCCACCAGTTACAGGGGGAACACTGAAGCTTTCTTT. Translating it yields CATSYRGNTEAFF.